One T cell receptor beta chain is described in this entry. V trimming: 8 bases; J trimming: 5 bases; junction bases outside the gene matches: 4. The CDR3 length is 13 residues. Germline V gene lookup returns CDR1 SGHAT and CDR2 FQDESV (reference sequence). This specimen belongs to a study of blood T cell repertoires in COVID-19. Study-wide background: The study drew acute and convalescent COVID-19 samples from the United States, Italy and Spain. T cells, B-cell-depleted T cells, or PBMCs supplied cDNA or gDNA.

Original analysis: Amplification with reference gene primers provided the estimates of nucleated cell counts. Measured with immunoSEQ multiplex PCR; TCRdb has only the in-frame clones, and not every one. The V and J calls and clone size were taken over from that table, and D and trimming were inferred from the DNA. The top ten hold about 5.9% of the sample, which has around 100,000 clones, approximately 62% seen once. This receptor was identified in an elderly man with acute or convalescent COVID-19. The chain links TRBV11-1 to TRBJ2-1; 9 bases are a match to TRBD1. Specimen: peripheral blood. The CDR3 reads CASQQGAHNEQFF. CDR3 DNA: TGTGCCAGCCAACAGGGGGCCCACAATGAGCAGTTCTTC.